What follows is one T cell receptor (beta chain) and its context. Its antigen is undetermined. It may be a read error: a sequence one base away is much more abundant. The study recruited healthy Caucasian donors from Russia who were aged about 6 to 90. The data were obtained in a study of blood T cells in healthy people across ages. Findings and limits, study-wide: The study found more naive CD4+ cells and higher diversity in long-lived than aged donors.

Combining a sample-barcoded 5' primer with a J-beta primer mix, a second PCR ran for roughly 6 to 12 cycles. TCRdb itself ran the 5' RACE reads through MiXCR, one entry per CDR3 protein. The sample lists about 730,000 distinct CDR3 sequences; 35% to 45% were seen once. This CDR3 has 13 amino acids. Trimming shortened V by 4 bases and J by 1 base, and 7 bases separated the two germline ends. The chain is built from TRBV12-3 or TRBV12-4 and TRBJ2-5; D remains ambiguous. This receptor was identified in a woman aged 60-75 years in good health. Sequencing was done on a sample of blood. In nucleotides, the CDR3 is TGTGCCAGCAGTTGTCGGCTCCAAGAGACCCAGTACTTC. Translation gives CASSCRLQETQYF.